A selection of T cell receptor beta chains follows, all from one sample in a study of response to subunit inactivated influenza vaccine. TCRdb called the RT-PCR reads again in MiXCR, with one record for every CDR3 protein. The sample carries around 750,000 distinct CDR3 sequences, 21% recorded once. The source was PBMCs from blood, collected 5 to 6 days after vaccination. The receptor set was obtained from a man aged 45-60 years who received an inactivated influenza vaccine. CDR3s include the opening cysteine and the closing phenylalanine or tryptophan. D genes are given only for firm matches. The size field is filled for only some rows; it gives once, few, many or a size class.

.,TRBV5-1,14,.,TRBJ2-2,CASSLLADTGELFF,TGTGCCAGCAGTTTATTAGCGGACACCGGGGAGCTGTTTTTT
.,TRBV15,13,few,TRBJ2-2,CATSRDIGGELFF,TGTGCCACCAGCAGGGATATTGGCGGGGAGCTGTTTTTT
.,TRBV6-1,13,.,TRBJ2-5,CASSRSGWETQYF,TGTGCCAGCAGTCGGTCCGGGTGGGAGACCCAGTACTTC
TRBD1,TRBV9,14,few,TRBJ2-7,CASSVGGQGYEQYF,TGTGCCAGCAGCGTAGGGGGACAGGGCTACGAGCAGTACTTC
.,TRBV6-1,13,.,TRBJ2-7,CASSGGPTYEQYF,TGTGCCAGCAGTGGCGGACCTACCTACGAGCAGTACTTC
TRBD1,TRBV5-1,15,.,TRBJ2-5,CASSPGTGGVETQYF,TGCGCCAGCAGCCCCGGGACAGGGGGCGTGGAGACCCAGTACTTC
.,TRBV7-9,14,few,TRBJ2-7,CASTETGRGYEQYF,TGTGCCAGCACCGAGACAGGGAGGGGCTACGAGCAGTACTTC
TRBD2,TRBV7-6,18,.,TRBJ2-5,CASSLNLRTSGRRETQYF,TGTGCCAGCAGCTTAAACCTCCGGACTAGCGGGAGGCGGGAGACCCAGTACTTC
TRBD2,TRBV20-1,18,.,TRBJ2-3,CSARLLISVAGGLDTQYF,TGCAGTGCTAGACTGTTAATCTCCGTAGCGGGGGGGCTGGATACGCAGTATTTT
.,TRBV7-2,15,.,TRBJ2-2,CASSPEGRNTGELFF,TGTGCCAGCAGCCCAGAGGGGCGGAACACCGGGGAGCTGTTTTTT
TRBD2,TRBV7-2,15,few,TRBJ2-5,CASSLLAGPLETQYF,TGTGCCAGCAGCTTGCTAGCGGGGCCCCTGGAGACCCAGTACTTC
TRBD2,TRBV7-9,16,.,TRBJ2-2,CASSLVPAGGPGELFF,TGTGCCAGCAGCTTAGTCCCGGCGGGGGGCCCCGGGGAGCTGTTTTTT
.,TRBV24-1,14,few,TRBJ2-1,CATSDPPKNNEQFF,TGTGCCACCAGTGATCCCCCAAAAAACAATGAGCAGTTCTTC
.,TRBV20-1,17,few,TRBJ2-3,CSARDRTLGSGVDTQYF,TGCAGTGCTAGAGATCGTACTCTCGGGTCCGGAGTGGATACGCAGTATTTT
.,TRBV14,13,.,TRBJ2-7,CASSQFLAGEQYF,TGTGCCAGCAGCCAGTTTCTAGCCGGCGAGCAGTACTTC